This TCR beta chain was recovered during a study of T cell responses to AZD1222 COVID-19 vaccine. Study findings and constraints: Females made up more of the donors, who were largely white British, and clonal diversity may have come out too low.

Notes on this clone: The antigen is not known.

Repertoires were generated with immunoSEQ multiplex PCR, while TCRdb's copy carries only in-frame clones and drops some. The data contain tens of thousands of clones, 70% to 90% of them singletons. CDR1 and CDR2 (germline): MNHNS, SASEGT. V gave up 2 bases and J gave up 7 bases, with 14 bases separating them. The CDR3 spans 14 residues. Sequencing was performed on peripheral blood, taken 28 days after the second AZD1222 dose. The TCR originated in an adult who received the AZD1222 COVID-19 vaccine. This chain uses TRBV6-1 with TRBJ1-1; D is undetermined. DNA for the CDR3: TGTGCCAGCAGTGAAACAACTGCCCTAGATGAAGCTTTCTTT. Translation: CASSETTALDEAFF.